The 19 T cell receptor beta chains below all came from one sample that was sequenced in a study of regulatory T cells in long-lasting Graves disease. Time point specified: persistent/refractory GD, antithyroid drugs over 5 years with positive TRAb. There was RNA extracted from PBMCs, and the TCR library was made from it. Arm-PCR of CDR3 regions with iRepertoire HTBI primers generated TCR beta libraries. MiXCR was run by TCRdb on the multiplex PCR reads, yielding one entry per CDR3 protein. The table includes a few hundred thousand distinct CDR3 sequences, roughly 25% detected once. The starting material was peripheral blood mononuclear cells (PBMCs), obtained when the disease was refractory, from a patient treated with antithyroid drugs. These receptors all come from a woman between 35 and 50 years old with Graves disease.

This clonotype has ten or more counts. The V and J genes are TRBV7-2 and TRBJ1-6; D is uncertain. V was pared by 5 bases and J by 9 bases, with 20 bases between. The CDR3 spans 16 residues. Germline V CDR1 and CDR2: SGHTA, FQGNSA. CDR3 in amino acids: CASSPWTGTSPSPLHF. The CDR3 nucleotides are TGTGCCAGCAGCCCCTGGACCGGTACTTCACCTTCACCCCTCCACTTT.

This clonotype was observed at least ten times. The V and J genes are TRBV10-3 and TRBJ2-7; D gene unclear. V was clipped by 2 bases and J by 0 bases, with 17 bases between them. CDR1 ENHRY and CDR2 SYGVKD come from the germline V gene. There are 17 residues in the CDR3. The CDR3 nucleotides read TGTGCCATCAGTGAGGCCCCCCCCGGGCGAAGCTCCTACGAGCAGTACTTC. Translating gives CAISEAPPGRSSYEQYF.

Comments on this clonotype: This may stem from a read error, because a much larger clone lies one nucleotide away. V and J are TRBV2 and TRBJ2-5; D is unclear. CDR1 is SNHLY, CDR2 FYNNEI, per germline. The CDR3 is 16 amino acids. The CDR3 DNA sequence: TGTACCAGCAGTTACTCGACCCAGCAGACACCCGAGGCCCAGTACTTC. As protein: CTSSYSTQQTPEAQYF.

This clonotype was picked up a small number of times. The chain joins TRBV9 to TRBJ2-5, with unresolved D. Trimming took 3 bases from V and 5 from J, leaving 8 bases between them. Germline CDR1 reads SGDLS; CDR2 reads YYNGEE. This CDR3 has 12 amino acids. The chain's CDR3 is CASSGLDETQYF. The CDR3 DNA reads TGTGCCAGCAGCGGGCTGGACGAGACCCAGTACTTC.

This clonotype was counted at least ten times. The CDR3 DNA follows: TGTGCCAGCAGTTTACCGGGACAGAACACTGAAGCTTTCTTT. Amino acids: CASSLPGQNTEAFF. The gene calls are TRBV28 and TRBJ1-1; TRBD1 is a possible D gene (6 bases). Per germline, CDR1 MDHEN and CDR2 SYDVKM. The CDR3 has 14 residues. Between the trimmed V and J ends, which lost 2 bases and 1 base, there was a span of 8 bases.

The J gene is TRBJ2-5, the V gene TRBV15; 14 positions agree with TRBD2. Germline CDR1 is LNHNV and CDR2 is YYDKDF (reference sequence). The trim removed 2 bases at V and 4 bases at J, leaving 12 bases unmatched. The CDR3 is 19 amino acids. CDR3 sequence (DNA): TGTGCCACCAGCAGATATCCGGGACTAGCGGGAGAAGCGGCAGAGACCCAGTACTTC. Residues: CATSRYPGLAGEAAETQYF.

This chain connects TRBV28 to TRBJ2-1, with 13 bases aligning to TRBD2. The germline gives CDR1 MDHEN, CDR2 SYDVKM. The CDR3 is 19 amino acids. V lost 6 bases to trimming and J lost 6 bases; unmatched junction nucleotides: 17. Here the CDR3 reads CASSTKSNQLAGGPNEQFF. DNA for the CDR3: TGTGCCAGCAGCACGAAGAGTAATCAACTAGCGGGAGGGCCCAATGAGCAGTTCTTC.

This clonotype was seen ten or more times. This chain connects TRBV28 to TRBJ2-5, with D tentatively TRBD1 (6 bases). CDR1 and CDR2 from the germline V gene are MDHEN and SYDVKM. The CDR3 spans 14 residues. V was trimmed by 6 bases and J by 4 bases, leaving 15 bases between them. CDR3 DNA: TGTGCCAGCAGGGGCAGGGGATTGGGAGAGACCCAGTACTTC. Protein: CASRGRGLGETQYF.

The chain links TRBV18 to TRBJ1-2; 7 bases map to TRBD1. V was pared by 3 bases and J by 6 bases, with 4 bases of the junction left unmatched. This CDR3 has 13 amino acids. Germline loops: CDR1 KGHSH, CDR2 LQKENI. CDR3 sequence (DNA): TGTGCCAGCTCACCGACAGGGTCTAATGGCTACACCTTC. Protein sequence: CASSPTGSNGYTF.

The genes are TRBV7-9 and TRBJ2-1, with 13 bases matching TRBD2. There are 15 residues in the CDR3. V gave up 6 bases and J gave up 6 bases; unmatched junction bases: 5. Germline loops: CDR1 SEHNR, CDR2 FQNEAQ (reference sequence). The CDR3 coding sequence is TGTGCCAGCAGTTTAAGACTAGCGGGAGGCAATGAGCAGTTCTTC. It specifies CASSLRLAGGNEQFF. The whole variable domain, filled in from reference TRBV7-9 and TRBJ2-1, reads DTGVSQNPRHKITKRGQNVTFRCDPISEHNRLYWYRQTLGQGPEFLTYFQNEAQLEKSRLLSDRFSAERPKGSFSTLEIQRTEQGDSAMYLCASSLRLAGGNEQFFGPGTRLTVL.

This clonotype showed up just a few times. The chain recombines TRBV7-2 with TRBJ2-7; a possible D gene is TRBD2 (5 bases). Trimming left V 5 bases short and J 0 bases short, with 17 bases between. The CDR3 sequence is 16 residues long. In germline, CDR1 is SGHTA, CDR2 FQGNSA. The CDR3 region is CASSESGYPVSYEQYF. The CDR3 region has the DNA TGTGCCAGCAGCGAGAGCGGCTACCCGGTCTCCTACGAGCAGTACTTC.

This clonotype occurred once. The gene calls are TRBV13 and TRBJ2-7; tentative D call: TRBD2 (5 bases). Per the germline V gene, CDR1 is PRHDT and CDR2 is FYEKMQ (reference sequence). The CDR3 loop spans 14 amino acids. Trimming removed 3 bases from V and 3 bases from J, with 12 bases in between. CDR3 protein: CASSFSRESYEQYF. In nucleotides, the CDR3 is TGTGCCAGCAGCTTTAGCCGGGAAAGCTACGAGCAGTACTTC.

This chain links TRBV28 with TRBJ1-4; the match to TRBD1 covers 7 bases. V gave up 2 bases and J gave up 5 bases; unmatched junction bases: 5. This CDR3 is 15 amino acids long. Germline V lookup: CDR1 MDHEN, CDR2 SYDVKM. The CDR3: CASSLPGTANEKLFF. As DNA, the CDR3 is TGTGCCAGCAGTTTACCCGGGACAGCGAATGAAAAACTGTTTTTT.

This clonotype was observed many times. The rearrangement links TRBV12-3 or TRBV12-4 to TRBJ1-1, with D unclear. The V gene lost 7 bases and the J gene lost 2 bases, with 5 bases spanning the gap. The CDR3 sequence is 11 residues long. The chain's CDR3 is CASTFNTEAFF. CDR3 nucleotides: TGTGCCAGCACCTTTAACACTGAAGCTTTCTTT.

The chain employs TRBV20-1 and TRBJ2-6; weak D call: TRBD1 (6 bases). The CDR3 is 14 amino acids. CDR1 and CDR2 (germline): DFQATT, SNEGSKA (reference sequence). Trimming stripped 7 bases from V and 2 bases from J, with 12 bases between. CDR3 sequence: CSGAQGTGANVLTF. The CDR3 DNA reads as TGCAGTGGGGCACAGGGAACTGGGGCCAACGTCCTGACTTTC.

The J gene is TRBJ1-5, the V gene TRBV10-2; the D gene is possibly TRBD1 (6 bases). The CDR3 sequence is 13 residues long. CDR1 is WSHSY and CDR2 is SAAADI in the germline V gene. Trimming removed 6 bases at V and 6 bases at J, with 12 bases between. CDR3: CASRQGLGQPQHF. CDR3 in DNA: TGCGCCAGCAGACAGGGTTTAGGTCAGCCCCAGCATTTT.

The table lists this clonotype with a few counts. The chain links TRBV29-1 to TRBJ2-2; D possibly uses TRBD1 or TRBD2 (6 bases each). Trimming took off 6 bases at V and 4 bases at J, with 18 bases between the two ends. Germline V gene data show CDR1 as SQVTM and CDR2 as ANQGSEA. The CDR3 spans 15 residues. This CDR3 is CSVLERGDGTGELFF. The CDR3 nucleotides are TGCAGCGTACTCGAAAGGGGGGATGGCACCGGGGAGCTGTTTTTT.

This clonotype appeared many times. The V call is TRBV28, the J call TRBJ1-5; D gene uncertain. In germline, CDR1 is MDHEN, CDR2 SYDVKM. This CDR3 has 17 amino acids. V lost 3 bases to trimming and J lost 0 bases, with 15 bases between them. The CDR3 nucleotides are TGTGCCAGCAGTTTTATTTTGCACGGAAATAGCAATCAGCCCCAGCATTTT. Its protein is CASSFILHGNSNQPQHF.

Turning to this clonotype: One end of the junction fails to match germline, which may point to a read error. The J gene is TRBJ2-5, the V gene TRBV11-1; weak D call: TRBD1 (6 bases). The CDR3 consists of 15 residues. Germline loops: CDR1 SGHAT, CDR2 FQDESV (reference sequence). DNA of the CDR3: TGTGCCAGCAGCTTGGGTTTCAGGGGTGGAGAGATCCAGTACTTC. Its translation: CASSLGFRGGEIQYF.